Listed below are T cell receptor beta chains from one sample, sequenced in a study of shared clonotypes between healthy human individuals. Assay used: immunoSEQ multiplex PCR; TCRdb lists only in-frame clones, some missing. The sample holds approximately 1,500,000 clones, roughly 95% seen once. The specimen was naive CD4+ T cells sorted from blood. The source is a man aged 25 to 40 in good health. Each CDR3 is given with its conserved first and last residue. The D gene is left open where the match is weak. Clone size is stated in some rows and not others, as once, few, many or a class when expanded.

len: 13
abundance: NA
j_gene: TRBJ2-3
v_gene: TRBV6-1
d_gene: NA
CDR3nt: TGTGCCAGCAGTGTTGATAGGGGAGATACGCAGTATTTT
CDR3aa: CASSVDRGDTQYF

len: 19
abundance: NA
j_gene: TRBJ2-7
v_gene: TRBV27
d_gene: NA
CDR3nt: TGTGCCAGCAGTTTATTCGCCTTTAACGCAGCCGGGATCTCCTACGAGCAGTACTTC
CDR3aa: CASSLFAFNAAGISYEQYF

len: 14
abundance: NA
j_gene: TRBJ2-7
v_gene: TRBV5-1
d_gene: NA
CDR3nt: TGCGCCAGCAGCCCGGAGGATTTTGTTTACGAGCAGTACTTC
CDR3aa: CASSPEDFVYEQYF

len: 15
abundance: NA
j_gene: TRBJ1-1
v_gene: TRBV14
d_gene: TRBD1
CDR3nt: TGTGCCAGCAGCCCCGCGACAGGGCCGAACACTGAAGCTTTCTTT
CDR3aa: CASSPATGPNTEAFF

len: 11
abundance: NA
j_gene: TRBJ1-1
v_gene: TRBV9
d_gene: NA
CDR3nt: TGTGCCAGCACCGAGGTCACTGAAGCTTTCTTT
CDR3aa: CASTEVTEAFF

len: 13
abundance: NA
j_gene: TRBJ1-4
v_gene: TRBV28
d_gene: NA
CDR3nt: TGTGCCAGCAGTTTCGCAACAGGGGAAAAACTGTTTTTT
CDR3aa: CASSFATGEKLFF

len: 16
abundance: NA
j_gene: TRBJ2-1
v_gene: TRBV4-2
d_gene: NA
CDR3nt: TGTGCCAGCAGCCTGGGGCCCACAGGGTGGGAAAATGAGCAGTTCTTC
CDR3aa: CASSLGPTGWENEQFF

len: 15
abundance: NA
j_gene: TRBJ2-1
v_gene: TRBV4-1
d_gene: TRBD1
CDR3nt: TGCGCCAGCAGCCAAGTGGGACAGGGGATCAATGAGCAGTTCTTC
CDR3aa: CASSQVGQGINEQFF

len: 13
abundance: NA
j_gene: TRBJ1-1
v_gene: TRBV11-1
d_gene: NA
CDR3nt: TGTGCCAGCAGCGAGAGTAGGGACACTGAAGCTTTCTTT
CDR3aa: CASSESRDTEAFF

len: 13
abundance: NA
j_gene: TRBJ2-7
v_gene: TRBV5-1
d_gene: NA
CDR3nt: TGCGCCAGCAGCTTGGTAACCGCGGGCGAGCAGTACTTC
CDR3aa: CASSLVTAGEQYF

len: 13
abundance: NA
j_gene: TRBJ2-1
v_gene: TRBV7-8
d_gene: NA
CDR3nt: TGTGCCAGCAGCTGGGGCTCCTACAATGAGCAGTTCTTC
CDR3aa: CASSWGSYNEQFF

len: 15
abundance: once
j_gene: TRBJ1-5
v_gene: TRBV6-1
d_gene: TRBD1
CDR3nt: TGTGCCAGCAGTGAAGCGGGGACAGGGAATCAGCCCCAGCATTTT
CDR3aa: CASSEAGTGNQPQHF

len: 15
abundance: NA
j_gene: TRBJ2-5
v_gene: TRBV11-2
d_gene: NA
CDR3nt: TGTGCCAGCAGCTTAGATTGGGCAGGACAAGAGACCCAGTACTTC
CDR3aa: CASSLDWAGQETQYF

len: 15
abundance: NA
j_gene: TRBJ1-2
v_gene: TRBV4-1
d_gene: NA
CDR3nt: TGCGCCAGCAGCCAAGGAACGGCAGGGGACTATGGCTACACCTTC
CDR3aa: CASSQGTAGDYGYTF

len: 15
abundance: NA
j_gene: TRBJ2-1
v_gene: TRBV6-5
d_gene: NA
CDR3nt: TGTGCCAGCAGATATGACAGGAGCTCCTACAATGAGCAGTTCTTC
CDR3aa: CASRYDRSSYNEQFF

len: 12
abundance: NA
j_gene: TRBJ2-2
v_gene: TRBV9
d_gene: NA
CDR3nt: TGTGCCAGCAATCCGAACACCGGGGAGCTGTTTTTT
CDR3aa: CASNPNTGELFF